These 31 T cell receptor beta chains came from one sample sequenced in a study of shared clonotypes between healthy human individuals. Libraries were prepared by immunoSEQ multiplex PCR; TCRdb keeps only in-frame clonotypes and omits some of them. The sample records 950,000 to 1,100,000 clones, more than 75% being singletons. What was sequenced was memory CD4+ T cells from PBMCs. The subset is: CD45RA-negative fraction. Source of these receptors: a man between 18 and 35 years old in good health. Some clones in this sample may be carry-over from other donors' samples.

This clone occurred a few times. The chain employs TRBV15 and TRBJ1-6; D might be TRBD1 (5 bases). The V gene lost 2 bases and the J gene lost 10 bases, with 18 bases spanning the gap. This CDR3 contains 16 residues. The germline gives CDR1 LNHNV, CDR2 YYDKDF (reference sequence). CDR3: CATSRTRGGPESPLHF. CDR3 DNA: TGTGCCACCAGCAGAACGAGGGGAGGACCGGAATCACCCCTCCACTTT.

V and J are TRBV6-5 and TRBJ2-7; D not certain. Trimming took off 5 bases at V and 4 bases at J, with 12 bases between the two ends. Germline values: CDR1 MNHEY, CDR2 SVGAGI. CDR3 length: 13 residues. The CDR3 bases are TGTGCCAGCAGTCCCCCCGGTGGGTACGAGCAGTACTTC. This gives the protein CASSPPGGYEQYF.

This chain uses TRBV9 with TRBJ1-4, with a weak D call TRBD1 (5 bases). V dropped 2 bases and J dropped 0 bases, with 8 bases sitting between them. CDR3 length: 15 residues. The germline CDR1 and CDR2 sequences are SGDLS and YYNGEE. The DNA of the CDR3 is TGTGCCAGCAGCGTTTCGGGGGCAACTAATGAAAAACTGTTTTTT. This sequence encodes CASSVSGATNEKLFF.

The rearrangement joins TRBV30 to TRBJ2-2; D call uncertain. V gave up 8 bases and J gave up 4 bases, with 11 bases separating them. The CDR3 sequence is 12 residues long. CDR1 is GTSNPN, CDR2 SVGIG, per germline (reference sequence). The CDR3 here is CANLRSTGELFF. CDR3 DNA: TGTGCCAATCTCCGAAGCACCGGGGAGCTGTTTTTT.

The gene calls are TRBV2 and TRBJ2-3; no clear D gene. The length of the CDR3 is 13 residues. Trimming shortened V by 6 bases and J by 4 bases, and 11 bases separated the two germline ends. Germline assignment: CDR1 SNHLY and CDR2 FYNNEI. The DNA of the CDR3 is TGTGCCAGCAGCGTGGACCGTCCAGATACGCAGTATTTT. This encodes CASSVDRPDTQYF.

The chain combines TRBV19 with TRBJ1-2, with a weak D call TRBD1 (5 bases). The CDR3 sequence is 13 residues long. CDR1 is LNHDA and CDR2 is SQIVND in the germline V gene (reference sequence). V was pared by 5 bases and J by 4 bases, with 11 bases between. The CDR3 spells CASSPPGTYGYTF. CDR3 DNA: TGTGCCAGTAGTCCACCCGGGACCTATGGCTACACCTTC.

V gene TRBV7-9 combines with J gene TRBJ2-3, with 8 nucleotides matching TRBD2. Unmatched junction bases numbered 7, after V lost 5 bases and J lost 0 bases. CDR3 length: 16 residues. Germline assignment: CDR1 SEHNR and CDR2 FQNEAQ (reference sequence). In DNA form, the CDR3 reads TGTGCCAGCAGCGACTTAGCGGGACCTAGCACAGATACGCAGTATTTT. It translates to CASSDLAGPSTDTQYF.

V usage is TRBV2 and J usage is TRBJ1-1; D is perhaps TRBD1 (6 bases). This CDR3 is 12 amino acids long. Trimming pared 7 bases from V and 3 bases from J, leaving 9 bases between. Per the germline V gene, CDR1 is SNHLY and CDR2 is FYNNEI. The CDR3 here is CASKDSYTEAFF. CDR3 nucleotide sequence: TGTGCCAGCAAGGACAGCTACACTGAAGCTTTCTTT.

This clone was found many times. Within the sample, other DNA sequences also encode this same CDR3. The rearrangement uses TRBV7-9 and TRBJ2-2; D may be TRBD2 (5 bases). Germline V gene lookup returns CDR1 SEHNR and CDR2 FQNEAQ (reference sequence). Trimming removed 5 bases from V and 3 bases from J, with 10 bases in between. The CDR3 has 14 residues. Here the CDR3 reads CASSRELDTGELFF. The CDR3 DNA reads as TGTGCCAGCAGCCGAGAACTAGACACCGGGGAGCTGTTTTTT.

This clone was counted at least ten times. The chain links TRBV29-1 to TRBJ2-3, with 9 bases lining up with TRBD2. With 3 bases clipped from V and 4 bases from J, the junction kept 5 bases outside the gene matches. The CDR3 is made up of 14 amino acids. In germline, CDR1 is SQVTM, CDR2 ANQGSEA. CDR3 sequence reads: CSVDRGGGADTQYF. In DNA form, the CDR3 reads TGCAGCGTTGACCGCGGGGGGGGCGCAGATACGCAGTATTTT.

This clone was counted many times. Different DNA sequences within this sample yield the same CDR3. The gene calls are TRBV6-5 and TRBJ1-1, with a weak D call TRBD1 (5 bases). The CDR3 is 14 residues long. V lost 0 bases and J 5 bases, leaving 10 bases between the germline ends. The germline V gene has CDR1 MNHEY and CDR2 SVGAGI. The CDR3 sequence is CASSYSRGDTEAFF. CDR3 DNA: TGTGCCAGCAGTTACTCGAGGGGTGATACTGAAGCTTTCTTT.

The V gene is TRBV6-1, the J gene TRBJ2-1; D possibly corresponds to TRBD2 (5 bases). This CDR3 comprises 11 residues. The V end was cut by 8 bases, the J end by 9 bases, with 11 bases between. CDR1 is MNHNS, CDR2 SASEGT, per germline. The CDR3 DNA is TGTGCCAGCTCCCCCGAGGGTGAGCAGTTCTTC. Protein product: CASSPEGEQFF.

This clone was observed many times. Other DNA sequences in the sample encode the same CDR3. This sequence joins TRBV27 and TRBJ2-1; 11 bases line up with TRBD2. The ends lost 6 bases at V and 4 bases at J; junction bases unmatched: 2. The CDR3 totals 14 residues. From germline, CDR1 is MNHEY and CDR2 SMNVEV (reference sequence). CDR3 sequence (DNA): TGTGCCAGCAGATTAGCGGGAGGGTACAATGAGCAGTTCTTC. Translation gives CASRLAGGYNEQFF.

V gene TRBV28 combines with J gene TRBJ2-7; TRBD2 aligns across 7 bases. Germline CDR1 and CDR2: MDHEN and SYDVKM. Trimming removed 5 bases from V and 1 base from J; junction bases left unmatched: 8. The CDR3 extends over 15 amino acids. The CDR3 is CASSPEAGRSYEQYF. As DNA, the CDR3 is TGTGCCAGCAGTCCCGAAGCGGGACGTTCCTACGAGCAGTACTTC.

V gene TRBV28 combines with J gene TRBJ2-7; D remains unclear. From germline, CDR1 is MDHEN and CDR2 SYDVKM. V was clipped by 6 bases and J by 6 bases, with 9 bases between them. The CDR3 length is 11 residues. Here the CDR3 DNA reads TGTGCCAGCAGCCCGGTAGGCGAGCAGTACTTC. Translation gives CASSPVGEQYF. The variable domain in full, with the rest retrieved from reference TRBV28 and TRBJ2-7, is DVKVTQSSRYLVKRTGEKVFLECVQDMDHENMFWYRQDPGLGLRLIYFSYDVKMKEKGDIPEGYSVSREKKERFSLILESASTNQTSMYLCASSPVGEQYFGPGTRLTVT.

CDR3 DNA: TGTGCTAGTGGTTTGGTACGTGGCCAGACTGTCGGGCCTTATAGCAATCAGCCCCAGCATTTT. Amino acids: CASGLVRGQTVGPYSNQPQHF. This chain uses TRBV12-5 with TRBJ1-5; the D is unclear. CDR3 length: 21 amino acids. Deletions cut 0 bases from V and 0 bases from J, with 24 bases between. The V gene's germline CDR1 is LGHNT and CDR2 FRNRAP.

This clone was seen a few times. The rearrangement uses TRBV7-2 and TRBJ2-3; either TRBD1 or TRBD2 may fit D (5 bases each). V was cut by 6 bases and J by 0 bases, with 13 bases left in between. CDR3 length: 15 residues. Germline assignment: CDR1 SGHTA and CDR2 FQGNSA. CDR3 coding DNA: TGTGCCAGCAGACCCGGGGCTAGGAGCACAGATACGCAGTATTTT. This gives the protein CASRPGARSTDTQYF. Combining the CDR3 with reference TRBV7-2 and TRBJ2-3 gives the whole variable domain GAGVSQSPSNKVTEKGKDVELRCDPISGHTALYWYRQSLGQGLEFLIYFQGNSAPDKSGLPSDRFSAERTGGSVSTLTIQRTQQEDSAVYLCASRPGARSTDTQYFGPGTRLTVL.

V gene TRBV28 combines with J gene TRBJ2-7; D ambiguous. CDR1 is MDHEN and CDR2 is SYDVKM in the germline V gene. V was cut by 2 bases and J by 2 bases, with 16 bases left in between. The CDR3 extends over 16 amino acids. The CDR3 bases are TGTGCCAGCAGTTTAACCCGGACGGACCTCCCCTACGAGCAGTACTTC. Residues: CASSLTRTDLPYEQYF.

The rearrangement links TRBV18 to TRBJ1-1, with D possibly TRBD1 on 5 matching bases. The V end lost 5 bases, the J end lost 4 bases, and 17 bases lay between the germline ends. The CDR3 totals 15 residues. Germline V CDR1 and CDR2: KGHSH, LQKENI. Here the CDR3 reads CASSAGALRGTEAFF. CDR3 bases: TGTGCCAGCTCAGCCGGGGCCCTTAGGGGCACTGAAGCTTTCTTT.

Points on this clone: Just one base apart from a much larger clone, this may be a read error. This sequence joins TRBV28 and TRBJ2-3; D call uncertain. Germline assignment: CDR1 MDHEN and CDR2 SYDVKM. Trimming removed 3 bases at V and 5 bases at J, with 3 bases between. The CDR3 consists of 11 residues. The CDR3 protein is CASSLEDTQYF. The CDR3 coding sequence is TGTGCCAGCAGTTTGGAAGATACGCAGTATTTT.

The chain links TRBV11-2 to TRBJ1-2; 7 nucleotides match TRBD1. The germline gives CDR1 SGHAT, CDR2 FQNNGV. The CDR3 length is 13 residues. V shed 5 bases, J shed 7 bases, and the junction held 7 bases outside the gene matches. CDR3 residues: CASSAQGLGGYTF. DNA of the CDR3: TGTGCCAGCAGCGCACAGGGGTTGGGTGGCTACACCTTC.

This clone was counted a single time. The chain combines TRBV19 with TRBJ2-2, with D unclear. Germline values: CDR1 LNHDA, CDR2 SQIVND (reference sequence). The CDR3 consists of 13 residues. Trimming pared 7 bases from V and 0 bases from J, leaving 6 bases between. CDR3 coding DNA: TGTGCCAGTACTAGAACGAACACCGGGGAGCTGTTTTTT. Protein sequence: CASTRTNTGELFF.

V is TRBV5-1 and J is TRBJ1-6; D perhaps matches TRBD1 (6 bases). V gave up 4 bases and J gave up 8 bases, with 16 bases separating them. The V gene's germline CDR1 is SGHRS and CDR2 YFSETQ. The CDR3 covers 15 residues. CDR3 bases: TGCGCCAGCAGCACGGAACAGGGCCCGTATTCACCCCTCCACTTT. This translates into CASSTEQGPYSPLHF.

This sequence joins TRBV19 and TRBJ1-4; D is undetermined. CDR3 length: 15 residues. V was clipped by 3 bases and J by 8 bases, with 16 bases between them. Germline CDR1 reads LNHDA; CDR2 reads SQIVND (reference sequence). In DNA, the CDR3 is TGTGCCAGTAGTATTCCTAGGACGGTGGGGGAAAAACTGTTTTTT. Translating it yields CASSIPRTVGEKLFF.

The chain links TRBV15 to TRBJ2-4; 7 bases agree with TRBD2. The germline gives CDR1 LNHNV, CDR2 YYDKDF (reference sequence). The ends lost 0 bases at V and 4 bases at J; junction bases unmatched: 3. CDR3 length: 15 amino acids. CDR3 in DNA: TGTGCCACCAGCAGAGACGCTAGCGGTAAAAACATTCAGTACTTC. Its translation is CATSRDASGKNIQYF.

Comments on this clone: A far more abundant clone sits one base away, making this likely a read error. The chain recombines TRBV2 with TRBJ1-5; no clear D. V shed 3 bases and J shed 4 bases, with 7 bases lying between them. The CDR3 spans 13 residues. Per the germline V gene, CDR1 is SNHLY and CDR2 is FYNNEI. DNA for the CDR3: TGTGCCAGCAGTGAGTCGAGAAATCAGCCCCAGCATTTT. This encodes CASSESRNQPQHF. Full variable domain (remainder filled in from reference TRBV2 and TRBJ1-5): EPEVTQTPSHQVTQMGQEVILRCVPISNHLYFYWYRQILGQKVEFLVSFYNNEISEKSEIFDDQFSVERPDGSNFTLKIRSTKLEDSAMYFCASSESRNQPQHFGDGTRLSIL.

The chain has TRBV2 and TRBJ1-5; the match to TRBD1 covers 8 bases. CDR3 length equals 16 residues. Germline V gives CDR1 SNHLY, CDR2 FYNNEI. J lost 1 base, V lost 7 bases, and 9 bases had no gene match. CDR3: CASTPDRVVSNQPQHF. In nucleotides, the CDR3 is TGTGCCAGCACCCCGGACAGGGTTGTCAGCAATCAGCCCCAGCATTTT.

The chain has TRBV11-2 and TRBJ2-7, with D possibly TRBD2 on 6 matching bases. V lost 4 bases and J 0 bases, leaving 19 bases between the germline ends. Germline CDR1 SGHAT, CDR2 FQNNGV. The CDR3 length is 17 residues. In DNA form, the CDR3 reads TGTGCCAGCAGCTGGGGAGGATCTGCGGGCCACTCCTACGAGCAGTACTTC. Translation gives CASSWGGSAGHSYEQYF. Combining the CDR3 with reference TRBV11-2 and TRBJ2-7 gives the whole variable domain EAGVAQSPRYKIIEKRQSVAFWCNPISGHATLYWYQQILGQGPKLLIQFQNNGVVDDSQLPKDRFSAERLKGVDSTLKIQPAKLEDSAVYLCASSWGGSAGHSYEQYFGPGTRLTVT.

This chain connects TRBV27 to TRBJ1-2; D not resolved. Germline values: CDR1 MNHEY, CDR2 SMNVEV (reference sequence). V lost 6 bases and J 1 base, leaving 15 bases between the germline ends. The CDR3 sequence is 15 residues long. The CDR3 DNA reads as TGTGCCAGCAGGGCTATCACAGATTATAACTATGGCTACACCTTC. Protein sequence: CASRAITDYNYGYTF.

The CDR3 bases are TGCGCCAGCAGCCGCGGGGAGGGGAGTTATGGCTACACCTTC. Protein product: CASSRGEGSYGYTF. This chain links TRBV4-1 with TRBJ1-2, with D perhaps TRBD1 (5 bases). V gave up 4 bases and J gave up 5 bases, with 14 bases separating them. CDR1 MGHRA and CDR2 YSYEKL come from the germline V gene. This CDR3 has 14 amino acids.

This clone has a handful of counts. The chain has TRBV7-2 and TRBJ1-1; D is unclear. Germline V gene lookup returns CDR1 SGHTA and CDR2 FQGNSA. This CDR3 has 15 amino acids. V was shortened by 10 bases and J by 1 base, with 19 bases between the two germline ends. The CDR3 DNA sequence: TGTGCCACCAAAATATCCCCCGCGCAGAACACTGAAGCTTTCTTT. This gives the protein CATKISPAQNTEAFF.